This T cell receptor (beta chain) appears in the sequencing data of a study of T cells after somatic rescue of genetic block. Germline trimming cut 4 bases from V and 5 bases from J; bases unmatched to any gene: 15. This CDR3 is 17 amino acids long. From germline, CDR1 is LNHDA and CDR2 SQIVND (reference sequence). Method: immunoSEQ multiplex PCR; TCRdb's copy keeps in-frame clones and lacks some. The repertoire has 110,000 or so clones, about 90% of them found once; the top ten carry roughly 1.4%. The TCR sequence derives from a woman between 18 and 29 years old. The sample comprised peripheral blood mononuclear cells (PBMCs). V is TRBV19 and J is TRBJ1-2; TRBD1 agrees at 8 bases. CDR3 amino acids: CASSTLGQASGLYGYTF. CDR3 sequence (DNA): TGTGCCAGTAGTACCCTGGGACAGGCCTCGGGGCTTTATGGCTACACCTTC.